This TCR beta chain was recovered during a study of CD8 T cells in ankylosing spondylitis. CDR1 SGHRS and CDR2 YFSETQ come from the germline V gene. CDR3 size: 14 residues. The trim removed 5 bases at V and 5 bases at J, leaving 9 bases unmatched. This clonotype was seen a handful of times. TCRdb recomputed calls from the 5' RACE reads with MiXCR, one row per CDR3 protein. The table includes 85,000 to 100,000 distinct CDR3 sequences, roughly 8% detected once. The source material was blood, either unsorted or a sorted T cell fraction (not recorded which). The chain has TRBV5-1 and TRBJ1-1; 7 bases align to TRBD1. This sequence was found in a male donor with ankylosing spondylitis or in good health (not recorded which). CDR3 sequence reads: CASSSGGTRTEAFF. CDR3 sequence (DNA): TGCGCCAGCAGTTCAGGGGGTACGAGAACTGAAGCTTTCTTT.